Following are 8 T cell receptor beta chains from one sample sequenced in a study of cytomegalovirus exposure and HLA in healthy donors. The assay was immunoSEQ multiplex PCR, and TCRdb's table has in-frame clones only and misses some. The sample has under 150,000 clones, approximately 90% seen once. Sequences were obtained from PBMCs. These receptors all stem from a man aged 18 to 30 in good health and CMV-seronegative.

The CDR3 loop is CASSDSGRADYGYTF. CDR3 bases: TGTGCCAGCAGTGATTCCGGCAGGGCCGACTATGGCTACACCTTC. The genes are TRBV25-1 and TRBJ1-2; D might be TRBD1 (5 bases). Germline-derived CDR1 and CDR2 are MGHDK and SYGVNS. V lost 3 bases and J lost 3, with 14 bases in between. The CDR3 sequence is 15 residues long.

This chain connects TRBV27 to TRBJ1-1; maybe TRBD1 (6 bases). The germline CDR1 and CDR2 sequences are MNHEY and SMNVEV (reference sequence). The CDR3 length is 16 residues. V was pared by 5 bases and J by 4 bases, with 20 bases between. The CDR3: CASSRFRTLGATEAFF. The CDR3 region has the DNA TGTGCCAGCAGTCGTTTCCGGACCCTGGGGGCCACTGAAGCTTTCTTT.

This chain's CDR3 is CAWIAPGQGARTEAFF. The CDR3 coding sequence is TGTGCCTGGATTGCGCCTGGACAGGGGGCCCGGACTGAAGCTTTCTTT. V and J are TRBV30 and TRBJ1-1, with 11 bases identical to TRBD1. The CDR3 covers 16 residues. Germline V CDR1 and CDR2: GTSNPN, SVGIG (reference sequence). V shed 4 bases, J shed 5 bases, and the junction held 12 bases outside the gene matches. Filled out from reference TRBV30 and TRBJ1-1, the complete variable domain reads SQTIHQWPATLVQPVGSPLSLECTVEGTSNPNLYWYRQAAGRGLQLLFYSVGIGQISSEVPQNLSASRPQDRQFILSSKKLLLSDSGFYLCAWIAPGQGARTEAFFGQGTRLTVV.

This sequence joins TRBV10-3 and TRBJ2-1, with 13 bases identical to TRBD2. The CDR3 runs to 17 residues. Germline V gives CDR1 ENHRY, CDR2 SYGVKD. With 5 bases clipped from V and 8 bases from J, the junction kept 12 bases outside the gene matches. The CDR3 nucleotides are TGTGCCATCAGTACTAGCGGGGGGGCAAATCTCTTTGATGAGCAGTTCTTC. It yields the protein CAISTSGGANLFDEQFF.

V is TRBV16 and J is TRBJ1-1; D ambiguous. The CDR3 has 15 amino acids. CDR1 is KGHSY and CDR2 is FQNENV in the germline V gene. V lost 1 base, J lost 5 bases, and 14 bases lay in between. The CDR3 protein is CASSQLNGMGTEAFF. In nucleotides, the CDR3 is TGTGCCAGCAGCCAATTAAACGGGATGGGGACTGAAGCTTTCTTT.

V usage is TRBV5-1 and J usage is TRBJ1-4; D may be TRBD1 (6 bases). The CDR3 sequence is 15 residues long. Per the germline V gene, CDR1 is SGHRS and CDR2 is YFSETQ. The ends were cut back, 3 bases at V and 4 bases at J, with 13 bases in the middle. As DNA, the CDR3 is TGCGCCAGCAGCTCCGAGGGACAAAGTAATGAAAAACTGTTTTTT. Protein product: CASSSEGQSNEKLFF.

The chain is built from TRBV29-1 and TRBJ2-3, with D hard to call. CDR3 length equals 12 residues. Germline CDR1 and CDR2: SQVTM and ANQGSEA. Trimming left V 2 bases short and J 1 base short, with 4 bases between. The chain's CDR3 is CSVEQGTDTQYF. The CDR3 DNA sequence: TGCAGCGTTGAACAGGGCACAGATACGCAGTATTTT.

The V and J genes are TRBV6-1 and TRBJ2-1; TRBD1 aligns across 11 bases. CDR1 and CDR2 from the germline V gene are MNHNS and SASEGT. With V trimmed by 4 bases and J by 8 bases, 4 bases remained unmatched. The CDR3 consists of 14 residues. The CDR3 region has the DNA TGTGCCAGCAGTGGGACAGGGGGCTTCGATGAGCAGTTCTTC. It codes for CASSGTGGFDEQFF.